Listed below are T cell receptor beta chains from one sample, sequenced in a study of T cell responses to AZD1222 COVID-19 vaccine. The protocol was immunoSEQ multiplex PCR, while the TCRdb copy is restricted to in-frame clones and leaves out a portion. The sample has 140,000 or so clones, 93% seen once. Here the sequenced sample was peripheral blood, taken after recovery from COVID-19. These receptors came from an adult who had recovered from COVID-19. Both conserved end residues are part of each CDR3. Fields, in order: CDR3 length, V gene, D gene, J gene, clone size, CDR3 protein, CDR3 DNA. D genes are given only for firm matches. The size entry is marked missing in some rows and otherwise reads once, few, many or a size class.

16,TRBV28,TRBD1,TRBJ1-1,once,CASSFGRGLLNTEAFF,TGTGCCAGCAGTTTTGGCAGGGGGCTTTTGAACACTGAAGCTTTCTTT
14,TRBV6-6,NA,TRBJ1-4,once,CASSPQATNEKLFF,TGTGCCAGCAGCCCACAGGCAACTAATGAAAAACTGTTTTTT
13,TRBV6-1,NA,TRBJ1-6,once,CASSEAQTSPLHF,TGTGCCAGCAGTGAAGCACAAACCTCACCCCTCCACTTT
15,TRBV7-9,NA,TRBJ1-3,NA,CASSPRGNSGNTIYF,TGTGCCAGCAGCCCACGCGGGAACTCTGGAAACACCATATATTTT
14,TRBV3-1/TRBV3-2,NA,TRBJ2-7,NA,CASSPGPNSYEQYF,TGTGCCAGCAGCCCGGGACCCAACTCCTACGAGCAGTACTTC
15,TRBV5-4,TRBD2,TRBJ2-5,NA,CASSFASGSQETQYF,TGTGCCAGCAGCTTCGCTAGCGGTTCCCAAGAGACCCAGTACTTC
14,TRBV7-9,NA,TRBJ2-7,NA,CASSLRDITYEQYF,TGTGCCAGCAGCTTACGTGACATCACCTACGAGCAGTACTTC
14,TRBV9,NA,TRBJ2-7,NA,CASSARDLPYEQYF,TGTGCCAGCAGCGCCCGGGACTTACCCTACGAGCAGTACTTC
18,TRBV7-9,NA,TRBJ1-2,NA,CASSLDRVTSSNLYGYTF,TGTGCCAGCAGCTTAGATCGTGTTACCAGTTCTAATCTCTATGGCTACACCTTC
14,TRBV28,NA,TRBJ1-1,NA,CASSLPLGNTEAFF,TGTGCCAGCAGTTTACCCCTCGGGAACACTGAAGCTTTCTTT
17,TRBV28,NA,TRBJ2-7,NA,CASSLVLFDSPSYEQYF,TGTGCCAGCAGTTTAGTTCTATTTGACAGCCCCTCCTACGAGCAGTACTTC